Listed here are 6 T cell receptor beta chains from one sample, sequenced in a study of cytotoxic CD8 clonotypes in ibrutinib-treated CLL. Sequencing was performed with immunoSEQ multiplex PCR; in TCRdb, only in-frame clones are kept and a portion is missing. Of around 310,000 clones in the sample, just under 80% were seen once. Here the sequenced sample was PBMCs, taken before ibrutinib treatment. These receptors originate from a human donor with chronic lymphocytic leukemia.

This clone was recorded once. V is TRBV10-3 and J is TRBJ2-1; TRBD2 aligns across 8 bases. Per the germline V gene, CDR1 is ENHRY and CDR2 is SYGVKD. The CDR3 contains 15 residues. The J segment lost 2 bases and the V segment lost 6 bases, leaving 6 bases of the junction unmatched. CDR3: CAIRGNSGTYNEQFF. The CDR3 DNA sequence: TGTGCCATCAGGGGCAATAGCGGGACCTACAATGAGCAGTTCTTC.

The rearrangement links TRBV7-6 to TRBJ2-5; maybe TRBD2 (5 bases). Looked up from germline, CDR1 is SGHVS and CDR2 is FNYEAQ. With 5 bases removed from V and 2 bases from J, the gap between germline ends came to 12 bases. This CDR3 has 14 amino acids. Written as DNA, the CDR3 is TGTGCCAGCAGCCTCACGGGGAGACAAGAGACCCAGTACTTC. Its translation: CASSLTGRQETQYF.

V and J are TRBV19 and TRBJ1-1; D is unresolved. Germline loops: CDR1 LNHDA, CDR2 SQIVND (reference sequence). Trimming removed 3 bases at V and 4 bases at J, with 12 bases between. This CDR3 has 14 residues. The CDR3 DNA reads as TGTGCCAGTAGTATTGGTGTAGGGCCCACTGAAGCTTTCTTT. Translation gives CASSIGVGPTEAFF.

The V call is TRBV27, the J call TRBJ2-3; D assignment may be TRBD1 or TRBD2 (5 bases each). CDR1 is MNHEY, CDR2 SMNVEV, per germline (reference sequence). The CDR3 runs 14 residues. Trimming took off 7 bases at V and 0 bases at J, with 11 bases between the two ends. As DNA, the CDR3 is TGTGCCAGCACCAGGGACCTCAGCACAGATACGCAGTATTTT. It is translated as CASTRDLSTDTQYF.

CDR3 residues: CASSFNSAGEQYF. CDR3 bases: TGTGCCAGCAGCTTCAATAGCGCGGGAGAGCAGTACTTC. The chain links TRBV11-3 to TRBJ2-7, with TRBD2 as a possible D gene (6 bases). The CDR3 runs 13 residues. The germline gives CDR1 SGHNT, CDR2 YENEEA. V gave up 3 bases and J gave up 7 bases, with 13 bases separating them.

This chain joins TRBV27 and TRBJ2-5; D possibly matches TRBD1 or TRBD2 (6 bases each). Germline CDR1 is MNHEY and CDR2 is SMNVEV (reference sequence). Trimming removed 3 bases at V and 5 bases at J, with 16 bases between. There are 15 residues in the CDR3. CDR3 nucleotide sequence: TGTGCCAGCAGTTTTACGTTCAGGGGAGGTGAGACCCAGTACTTC. This gives the protein CASSFTFRGGETQYF.